This TCR beta chain is from a study of CD8 T cells in Susac syndrome. As to this clonotype: Its cognate antigen is unknown.

Negative isolation yielded the CD8+ and CD4+ T cells, while FACS enriched the TEMRA cells. Notes on the study in general: Clonal expansion was not observed in the Susac syndrome CD4+ T cell repertoires.

Random hexamers were used to reverse transcribe the RNA input (about 0.45 to 1 ug). A single record per CDR3 protein comes from TCRdb applying MiXCR to the immunoSEQ multiplex PCR reads. The sample has 70,000 to 75,000 distinct CDR3 sequences; just over 90% are singletons. Germline loops: CDR1 SQVTM, CDR2 ANQGSEA. The CDR3 contains 15 residues. Trimming shortened V by 3 bases and J by 0 bases, and 12 bases separated the two germline ends. This TCR came from a human donor with Susac syndrome. The chain employs TRBV29-1 and TRBJ2-4, with unresolved D. The source material was CD4+ T cells from PBMCs. The CDR3 loop is CSVEISLLAKNIQYF. The CDR3, as DNA: TGCAGCGTTGAGATCAGTCTACTAGCCAAAAACATTCAGTACTTC. The whole variable domain, filled in from reference TRBV29-1 and TRBJ2-4, reads SAVISQKPSRDICQRGTSLTIQCQVDSQVTMMFWYRQQPGQSLTLIATANQGSEATYESGFVIDKFPISRPNLTFSTLTVSNMSPEDSSIYLCSVEISLLAKNIQYFGAGTRLSVL.